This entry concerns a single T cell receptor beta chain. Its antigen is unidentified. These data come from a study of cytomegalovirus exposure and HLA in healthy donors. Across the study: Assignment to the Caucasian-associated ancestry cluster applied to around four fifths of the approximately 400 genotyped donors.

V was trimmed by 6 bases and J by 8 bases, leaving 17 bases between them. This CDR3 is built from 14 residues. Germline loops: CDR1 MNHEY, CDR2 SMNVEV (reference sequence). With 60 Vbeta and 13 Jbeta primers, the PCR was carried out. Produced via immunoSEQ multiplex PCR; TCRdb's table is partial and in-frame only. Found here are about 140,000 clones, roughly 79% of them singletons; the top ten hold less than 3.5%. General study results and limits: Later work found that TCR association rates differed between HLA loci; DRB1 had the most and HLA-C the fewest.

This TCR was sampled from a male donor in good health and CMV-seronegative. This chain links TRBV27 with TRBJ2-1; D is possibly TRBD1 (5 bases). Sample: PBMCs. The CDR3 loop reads CASRPRTIQDEQFF. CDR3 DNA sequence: TGTGCCAGCAGACCTAGGACAATTCAAGATGAGCAGTTCTTC.